Presented here are 22 T cell receptor beta chains from one specimen sequenced in a study of naive and memory T cell subsets. Both TRBC1 and TRBC2 were covered by a beta constant-region primer of two equimolar oligonucleotides. Nested alpha and beta constant-region primers with the SP2 primer drove four PCR rounds on ligated cDNA. TCRdb ran MiXCR on the UMI-ligation and nested PCR reads and lists one entry per CDR3 protein. This sample has tens of thousands of distinct CDR3 sequences, with approximately 9.2% found just once. Material: naive CD8+ T cells from blood. The origin of the receptors is a human donor in good health.

This chain links TRBV27 with TRBJ2-3, with 7 bases fitting TRBD2. The CDR3 sequence is 16 residues long. Germline CDR1 is MNHEY and CDR2 is SMNVEV (reference sequence). The trim removed 7 bases at V and 0 bases at J, leaving 10 bases unmatched. DNA of the CDR3: TGTGCCAGCACCGTAAGGAGCGGGGCTAGCACAGATACGCAGTATTTT. Its translation is CASTVRSGASTDTQYF.

The table lists this clonotype with many counts. The chain has TRBV29-1 and TRBJ2-5; TRBD1 is a possible D gene (5 bases). Germline CDR1 reads SQVTM; CDR2 reads ANQGSEA. Trimming stripped 0 bases from V and 1 base from J, with 6 bases between. The CDR3 sequence is 13 residues long. CDR3 nucleotides: TGCAGCGTTGAAGACAGGGCCCAAGAGACCCAGTACTTC. It codes for CSVEDRAQETQYF.

At least ten counts were recorded for this clonotype. J is TRBJ2-3 and V is TRBV27; weak D call: TRBD2 (6 bases). Germline loops: CDR1 MNHEY, CDR2 SMNVEV (reference sequence). Trimming removed 4 bases from V and 2 bases from J, with 13 bases in between. The CDR3 contains 15 residues. CDR3 DNA sequence: TGTGCCAGCAGTTCGGACTATTCTGCCACAGATACGCAGTATTTT. Protein sequence: CASSSDYSATDTQYF.

This clonotype was counted between two and nine times. The gene calls are TRBV6-5 and TRBJ2-3; 7 nucleotides agree with TRBD2. The CDR3 totals 17 residues. With 5 bases clipped from V and 1 base from J, the junction kept 12 bases outside the gene matches. Germline-derived CDR1 and CDR2 are MNHEY and SVGAGI. CDR3 sequence: CASSPYGGGIGTDTQYF. The CDR3 DNA reads TGTGCCAGCAGTCCTTATGGGGGGGGGATTGGCACAGATACGCAGTATTTT.

This clonotype was seen at least ten times. The rearrangement uses TRBV20-1 and TRBJ2-7; D not resolved. Trimming left V 3 bases short and J 0 bases short, with 6 bases between. This CDR3 region has 12 residues. Germline CDR1 and CDR2: DFQATT and SNEGSKA (reference sequence). DNA for the CDR3: TGCAGTGCTAGTGTCTACTCCTACGAGCAGTACTTC. This translates into CSASVYSYEQYF.

This clonotype was seen a handful of times. The V call is TRBV21-1, the J call TRBJ2-3; no check of the table's D call, TRBD1, against the DNA was made. TRBV21-1 is a listed pseudogene. CDR3 length: 15 amino acids. This CDR3 is CASSKPGPGADTQYF. The CDR3 DNA is TGTGCCAGCAGCAAACCGGGACCGGGTGCGGATACGCAGTATTTT.

This clonotype occurred many times. The chain links TRBV7-9 to TRBJ2-6; the D is unclear. The CDR3 is made up of 14 amino acids. Between the trimmed V and J ends, which lost 5 bases and 0 bases, there was a span of 5 bases. The germline gives CDR1 SEHNR, CDR2 FQNEAQ (reference sequence). This chain's CDR3 is CASSPNSGANVLTF. CDR3 sequence (DNA): TGTGCCAGCAGCCCCAACTCTGGGGCCAACGTCCTGACTTTC.

This clonotype came up a few times. The rearrangement links TRBV6-5 to TRBJ2-6; D perhaps matches TRBD2 (7 bases). The CDR3 runs to 20 residues. V was pared by 0 bases and J by 1 base, with 19 bases between. Germline-derived CDR1 and CDR2 are MNHEY and SVGAGI. The CDR3 sequence is CASSYSAGRGALSGANVLTF. The CDR3 DNA is TGTGCCAGCAGTTACTCGGCTGGACGGGGGGCTTTATCTGGGGCCAACGTCCTGACTTTC.

This clonotype was counted many times. V and J are TRBV21-1 and TRBJ1-6. TRBV21-1 is tagged as a pseudogene. The length of the CDR3 is 16 residues. CDR3 in DNA: TGTGCCACCCATTCATCGGTCCCTCGGATGTATTCACCCCTCCACTTT. It specifies CATHSSVPRMYSPLHF.

This clonotype was recorded a few times. The chain carries TRBV7-9 and TRBJ2-6; unclear D gene. The CDR3 extends over 19 amino acids. Trimming removed 5 bases from V and 0 bases from J, with 20 bases in between. CDR1 is SEHNR and CDR2 is FQNEAQ in the germline V gene (reference sequence). CDR3 bases: TGTGCCAGCAGCGGTGCAGTCGCTCTCCAGGCCTCTGGGGCCAACGTCCTGACTTTC. Protein: CASSGAVALQASGANVLTF.

This clonotype has only a few counts. This chain links TRBV7-3 with TRBJ2-2, with no clear D. CDR3 length: 10 residues. Trimming took off 9 bases at V and 5 bases at J, with 4 bases between the two ends. From germline, CDR1 is SGHTA and CDR2 FQGTGA. CDR3 DNA: TGTGCCAGTGATACCGGGGAGCTGTTTTTT. Residues: CASDTGELFF.

This clonotype was seen many times. The V and J genes are TRBV7-6 and TRBJ1-2; possibly TRBD1 for D (5 bases). V lost 5 bases to trimming and J lost 4 bases, with 20 bases between them. Germline assignment: CDR1 SGHVS and CDR2 FNYEAQ. This CDR3 has 16 residues. The CDR3 sequence: CASSPSASRGIYGYTF. The CDR3 nucleotides read TGTGCCAGCAGCCCTAGCGCGAGCCGGGGGATCTATGGCTACACCTTC. The full variable domain, rest sourced from reference TRBV7-6 and TRBJ1-2, is GAGVSQSPRYKVTKRGQDVALRCDPISGHVSLYWYRQALGQGPEFLTYFNYEAQQDKSGLPNDRFSAERPEGSISTLTIQRTEQRDSAMYRCASSPSASRGIYGYTFGSGTRLTVV.

The V gene is TRBV6-5, the J gene TRBJ1-1, with D possibly TRBD1 on 5 matching bases. The CDR3 is made up of 15 amino acids. From germline, CDR1 is MNHEY and CDR2 SVGAGI. Trimming shortened V by 0 bases and J by 7 bases, and 15 bases separated the two germline ends. In DNA form, the CDR3 reads TGTGCCAGCAGTTACTCGCCAGGGAGTCACCGTGAAGCTTTCTTT. It is translated as CASSYSPGSHREAFF.

At least ten counts were recorded for this clonotype. This chain connects TRBV4-1 to TRBJ2-3; D gene ambiguous. Germline V gives CDR1 MGHRA, CDR2 YSYEKL. Deletions cut 1 base from V and 5 bases from J, with 7 bases between. The CDR3 totals 13 residues. The CDR3 nucleotides are TGCGCCAGCAGCCAAGTCTTCGGAGATACGCAGTATTTT. Amino acids: CASSQVFGDTQYF.

This clonotype has a handful of counts. The chain uses TRBV5-6 and TRBJ2-7; 11 positions match TRBD2. J was trimmed by 9 bases and V by 4 bases; bases with no gene match: 9. The V gene's germline CDR1 is SGHDT and CDR2 YYEEEE. The CDR3 consists of 14 residues. CDR3 residues: CASSQGTSGPRQYF. DNA of the CDR3: TGTGCCAGCAGCCAAGGGACTAGCGGTCCACGGCAGTACTTC. Filled out from reference TRBV5-6 and TRBJ2-7, the complete variable domain reads DAGVTQSPTHLIKTRGQQVTLRCSPKSGHDTVSWYQQALGQGPQFIFQYYEEEERQRGNFPDRFSGHQFPNYSSELNVNALLLGDSALYLCASSQGTSGPRQYFGPGTRLTVT.

The V and J genes are TRBV12-3 or TRBV12-4 and TRBJ1-1; tentative D call: TRBD1 (5 bases). CDR3 length equals 12 residues. Between the trimmed V and J ends, which lost 5 bases and 11 bases, there was a span of 15 bases. CDR3 DNA sequence: TGTGCCAGCAGTCACAGGCCAATCCACGCTTTCTTT. Its translation is CASSHRPIHAFF.

This clonotype was found many times. The chain is built from TRBV7-2 and TRBJ2-2; D gene ambiguous. Between the trimmed V and J ends, which lost 4 bases and 5 bases, there was a span of 2 bases. Germline CDR1 reads SGHTA; CDR2 reads FQGNSA. The CDR3 is made up of 11 amino acids. This CDR3 reads CASSWTGELFF. CDR3 DNA sequence: TGTGCCAGCAGCTGGACCGGGGAGCTGTTTTTT.

This clonotype has only a few counts. The rearrangement uses TRBV20-1 and TRBJ1-3, with 9 bases fitting TRBD1. This CDR3 has 16 amino acids. Germline loops: CDR1 DFQATT, CDR2 SNEGSKA (reference sequence). J was trimmed by 3 bases and V by 1 base; bases with no gene match: 7. The CDR3: CSARVPQGAGGNTIYF. CDR3 DNA: TGCAGTGCTAGAGTCCCACAGGGGGCTGGTGGAAACACCATATATTTT.

This clonotype was counted at least ten times. The rearrangement joins TRBV14 to TRBJ2-1; 15 bases map to TRBD2. The ends lost 1 base at V and 15 bases at J; junction bases unmatched: 7. CDR3 size: 15 residues. In germline, CDR1 is SGHDN, CDR2 FVKESK. CDR3 nucleotide sequence: TGTGCCAGCAGCCAAGGAGGACTAGCGGGAGGGCCCCTGTTCTTC. Residues: CASSQGGLAGGPLFF.

The chain couples TRBV9 to TRBJ2-1, with 11 bases aligning to TRBD2. The V gene end was trimmed by 5 bases and the J gene end by 5 bases; junction bases not matched to a gene: 9. CDR1 is SGDLS and CDR2 is YYNGEE in the germline V gene. This CDR3 is built from 16 residues. In DNA, the CDR3 is TGTGCCAGCAGGGGCCCTGGGACTAGCGGACACAATGAGCAGTTCTTC. It yields the protein CASRGPGTSGHNEQFF.

This clonotype showed up just a few times. The chain links TRBV18 to TRBJ1-5; D is perhaps TRBD1 (5 bases). CDR1 is KGHSH and CDR2 is LQKENI in the germline V gene. The CDR3 extends over 15 amino acids. V lost 3 bases, J lost 1 base, and 10 bases lay in between. This CDR3 is CASSPGQGSNQPQHF. In nucleotides, the CDR3 is TGTGCCAGCTCACCCGGGCAGGGCAGCAATCAGCCCCAGCATTTT. Drawing the rest from reference TRBV18 and TRBJ1-5, the complete variable domain is NAGVMQNPRHLVRRRGQEARLRCSPMKGHSHVYWYRQLPEEGLKFMVYLQKENIIDESGMPKERFSAEFPKEGPSILRIQQVVRGDSAAYFCASSPGQGSNQPQHFGDGTRLSIL.

Remarks on this clonotype: This may come from a read error, since a much larger clone is one base off. The V and J genes are TRBV20-1 and TRBJ2-3; TRBD2 agrees at 8 bases. The V and J ends lost 1 base and 8 bases, in that order; junction bases with no gene match: 11. Germline loops: CDR1 DFQATT, CDR2 SNEGSKA (reference sequence). This CDR3 has 15 amino acids. The chain's CDR3 is CSARVAAGAAGTQYF. The CDR3 DNA reads TGCAGTGCTAGAGTAGCAGCGGGAGCGGCAGGTACGCAGTATTTT.